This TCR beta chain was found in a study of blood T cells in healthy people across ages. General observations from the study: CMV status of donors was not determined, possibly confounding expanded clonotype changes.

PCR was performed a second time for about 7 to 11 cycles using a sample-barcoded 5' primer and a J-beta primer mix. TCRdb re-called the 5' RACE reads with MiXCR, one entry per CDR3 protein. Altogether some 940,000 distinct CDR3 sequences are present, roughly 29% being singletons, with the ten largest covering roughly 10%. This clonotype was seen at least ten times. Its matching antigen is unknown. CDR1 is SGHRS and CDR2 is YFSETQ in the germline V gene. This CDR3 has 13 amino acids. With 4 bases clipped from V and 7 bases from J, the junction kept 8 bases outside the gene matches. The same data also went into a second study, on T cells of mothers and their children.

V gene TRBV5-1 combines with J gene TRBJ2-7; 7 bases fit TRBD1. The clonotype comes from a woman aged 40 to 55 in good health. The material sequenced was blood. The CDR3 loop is CASSVGDRSEQYF. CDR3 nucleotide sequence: TGCGCCAGCAGCGTTGGGGACAGAAGTGAGCAGTACTTC.